These T cell receptor beta chains were read from a single sample in a study of blood T cells in healthy people across ages. Each CDR3 protein is one row after TCRdb ran MiXCR on the 5' RACE reads. Found here are approximately 940,000 distinct CDR3 sequences, under 50% of them singletons; the top ten hold about an eighth. The material sequenced was blood. Source of these receptors: a man aged 25 to 40 in good health. Each CDR3 is given with its conserved first and last residue. A D gene is named only where the DNA matches it firmly. Where a row states a size, it is once, few, many or the class of an expanded clone; other rows omit it.

CDR3 protein	CDR3 DNA	D gene	V gene	J gene	clone size
CASSPGQGSTDTQYF	TGTGCCAGCAGTCCAGGACAGGGAAGCACAGATACGCAGTATTTT	TRBD1	TRBV5-1	TRBJ2-3	many
CASSQDRATLTRREEKLFF	TGTGCCAGCAGCCAAGATCGCGCGACCCTGACCCGAAGAGAGGAAAAACTGTTTTTT	-	TRBV3-1	TRBJ1-4	many
CASSSDGYTQYF	TGTGCCAGCAGTTCCGACGGTTATACGCAGTATTTT	-	TRBV6-6	TRBJ2-3	-
CASSSAGEKLFF	TGCGCCAGCAGCTCAGCGGGCGAAAAACTGTTTTTT	-	TRBV4-1	TRBJ1-4	-
CASSQDPGRGEKLFF	TGTGCCAGCAGCCAAGATCCAGGGAGAGGCGAAAAACTGTTTTTT	-	TRBV3-1	TRBJ1-4	few
CASSQEDRSGPYGYTF	TGCGCCAGCAGCCAAGAAGATCGGTCAGGACCCTATGGCTACACCTTC	-	TRBV4-1	TRBJ1-2	-
CASSEGVVRYEQYF	TGTGCCAGCAGTGAAGGCGTAGTCCGCTACGAGCAGTACTTC	-	TRBV6-1	TRBJ2-7	-
CATSKRGLPSGTDTQYF	TGTGCCACCAGCAAGAGGGGGCTCCCGTCCGGCACAGATACGCAGTATTTT	TRBD1	TRBV15	TRBJ2-3	few
CASSQDLYPYEQYF	TGTGCCAGCAGCCAAGATCTGTACCCTTACGAGCAGTACTTC	-	TRBV3-1	TRBJ2-7	few
CASNSPGRRGLNSPLHF	TGTGCCAGCAATTCCCCGGGGCGGAGGGGGCTCAATTCACCCCTCCACTTT	TRBD1	TRBV28	TRBJ1-6	-
CSAREANEQFF	TGCAGTGCTAGAGAAGCCAATGAGCAGTTCTTC	-	TRBV20-1	TRBJ2-1	-
CAWNGQGASGANVLTF	TGTGCCTGGAACGGACAGGGGGCATCTGGGGCCAACGTCCTGACTTTC	TRBD1	TRBV30	TRBJ2-6	-
CASSLGTSGNYGYTF	TGTGCCAGCAGTTTAGGGACGTCGGGGAACTATGGCTACACCTTC	-	TRBV2	TRBJ1-2	-
CASSPFEGPEAFF	TGTGCCAGCAGTCCATTCGAGGGGCCTGAAGCTTTCTTT	-	TRBV28	TRBJ1-1	-
CASSLLGQPGTGELFF	TGTGCCAGCAGCTTATTAGGACAGCCCGGCACCGGGGAGCTGTTTTTT	-	TRBV6-5	TRBJ2-2	-
CSARAAGGRTGELFF	TGCAGTGCTAGAGCGGCAGGGGGTCGAACCGGGGAGCTGTTTTTT	TRBD1	TRBV20-1	TRBJ2-2	-
CASSLYGVLRGEQFF	TGTGCCAGCAGCTTGTATGGGGTTTTACGGGGTGAGCAGTTCTTC	-	TRBV7-8	TRBJ2-1	-
CASSRTLAGGPDTQYF	TGTGCCAGCAGCCGGACACTAGCGGGGGGGCCGGATACGCAGTATTTT	TRBD2	TRBV7-3	TRBJ2-3	-
CAYAPGMGTDTQYF	TGTGCCTATGCCCCCGGGATGGGCACAGATACGCAGTATTTT	-	TRBV30	TRBJ2-3	-
CASTARRARAADTQYF	TGTGCCAGCACCGCTCGTAGGGCCAGGGCCGCAGATACGCAGTATTTT	-	TRBV28	TRBJ2-3	-
CASSLETGTNSPLHF	TGTGCCAGCAGCTTGGAAACGGGAACGAATTCACCCCTCCACTTT	-	TRBV5-4	TRBJ1-6	few
CAISPTPGQGLSDTQYF	TGTGCCATCAGTCCTACCCCGGGACAGGGCCTCTCGGATACGCAGTATTTT	TRBD1	TRBV10-3	TRBJ2-3	-
CASSSSVGSYGYTF	TGTGCCAGCAGCTCTTCTGTAGGCAGCTATGGCTACACCTTC	-	TRBV7-2	TRBJ1-2	few
CSVRGGSQKGEQYF	TGCAGCGTTCGCGGGGGTAGCCAAAAGGGTGAGCAGTACTTC	TRBD2	TRBV29-1	TRBJ2-4	-
CASSFVQGAVNYGYTF	TGTGCCAGCAGCTTCGTGCAGGGGGCTGTTAACTATGGCTACACCTTC	TRBD1	TRBV5-6	TRBJ1-2	-
CASSPTRNEQYF	TGTGCCAGCAGTCCCACCCGGAACGAGCAGTACTTC	-	TRBV6-5	TRBJ2-7	-
CASSLGTAPEQYF	TGTGCCAGCAGCTTAGGGACAGCACCCGAGCAGTACTTC	-	TRBV7-9	TRBJ2-7	-
CASSLTSGGAAETQYF	TGTGCCAGCAGCCTGACTAGCGGGGGGGCGGCGGAGACCCAGTACTTC	TRBD2	TRBV7-9	TRBJ2-5	-
CASSQQDGTPYEQYF	TGCGCCAGCAGCCAACAGGACGGGACCCCCTACGAGCAGTACTTC	-	TRBV4-1	TRBJ2-7	-
CASSVWDRQDYGYTF	TGTGCCAGCAGCGTCTGGGACAGGCAAGACTATGGCTACACCTTC	TRBD1	TRBV6-2/TRBV6-3	TRBJ1-2	-
CASSPPSADASYNEQFF	TGTGCCAGCAGCCCGCCTTCCGCGGACGCGTCCTACAATGAGCAGTTCTTC	-	TRBV13	TRBJ2-1	-